This section outlines one TCR beta chain sequence together with its context. Across about two dozen US areas, participants ranged in age from about 18 to 90 years. Those designated as exposed participants met a COVID-19 case within 2 weeks before study entry. This entry is derived from a study of blood T cell repertoires in COVID-19. Study in general: The United States, Italy and Spain supplied acute and convalescent COVID-19 samples.

J lost 5 bases, V lost 2 bases, and 7 bases had no gene match. The CDR3 runs to 14 residues. The germline V gene has CDR1 SGHKS and CDR2 YYEKEE (reference sequence). In the original analysis: Estimated nucleated cell counts came from reference gene primer amplification. The table came from immunoSEQ multiplex PCR; TCRdb's copy has only in-frame clones and leaves some out. V and J calls plus clone size are reproduced from that table; the DNA served to infer D and trimming. The table shows some 300,000 clones, with 85% to 90% occurring only once. The sequence derives from a woman aged 50 to 65 who had been exposed to COVID-19. Sequenced sample: PBMCs or T cells enriched from blood (not recorded which). This chain uses TRBV5-5 with TRBJ2-7, with TRBD2 matching 7 bases. CDR3 coding DNA: TGTGCCAGCAGCTTATCGCAGGGAGGGGACGAGCAGTACTTC. Translation: CASSLSQGGDEQYF.